A selection of T cell receptor beta chains follows, all from one sample in a study of response to subunit inactivated influenza vaccine. TCRdb re-derived calls from the RT-PCR reads in MiXCR, one entry per CDR3 protein. The data hold 530,000 or so distinct CDR3 sequences, with approximately 12% observed a single time. The material was PBMCs from blood, obtained on the day of vaccination. The receptors derive from a man aged 50-59 years who received an inactivated influenza vaccine. The conserved cysteine and the conserved F or W are not part of the CDR3 here. The order of the fields is V gene, D gene, J gene, CDR3 length, CDR3 protein. The D gene is left open where the match is weak.

v_gene: TRBV9; d_gene: -; j_gene: TRBJ1-6; len: 12; CDR3aa: ASSVEETNSPLH
v_gene: TRBV5-6; d_gene: -; j_gene: TRBJ2-5; len: 11; CDR3aa: ASSFWGRETQY
v_gene: TRBV10-2; d_gene: -; j_gene: TRBJ1-2; len: 12; CDR3aa: ASSTGPRLGGYT
v_gene: TRBV12-3/TRBV12-4; d_gene: -; j_gene: TRBJ1-6; len: 11; CDR3aa: ASSVPGSSPLH
v_gene: TRBV12-3/TRBV12-4; d_gene: TRBD1; j_gene: TRBJ2-5; len: 14; CDR3aa: ASSILGTGRKETQY
v_gene: TRBV12-3/TRBV12-4; d_gene: TRBD2; j_gene: TRBJ2-1; len: 11; CDR3aa: ASSSQRTSEQF
v_gene: TRBV7-2; d_gene: -; j_gene: TRBJ2-3; len: 12; CDR3aa: ASSLDSATDTQY
v_gene: TRBV11-2; d_gene: -; j_gene: TRBJ2-2; len: 14; CDR3aa: ASSLGWLTNTGELF
v_gene: TRBV24-1; d_gene: -; j_gene: TRBJ2-2; len: 11; CDR3aa: ATSATSAGELF
v_gene: TRBV24-1; d_gene: -; j_gene: TRBJ2-2; len: 12; CDR3aa: ATTSDTNTGELF
v_gene: TRBV30; d_gene: -; j_gene: TRBJ2-7; len: 13; CDR3aa: AWSAGISLWDEQY
v_gene: TRBV7-2; d_gene: -; j_gene: TRBJ1-6; len: 13; CDR3aa: ASSLRGPLSSPLH
v_gene: TRBV9; d_gene: -; j_gene: TRBJ2-1; len: 11; CDR3aa: ASSVDLINEQF
v_gene: TRBV28; d_gene: TRBD1; j_gene: TRBJ1-1; len: 12; CDR3aa: ASSRPTGGTEAF
v_gene: TRBV9; d_gene: -; j_gene: TRBJ2-2; len: 13; CDR3aa: ASSVGQGPTGELF
v_gene: TRBV3-1; d_gene: -; j_gene: TRBJ2-1; len: 13; CDR3aa: ASSQDRNSYNEQF
v_gene: TRBV4-3; d_gene: -; j_gene: TRBJ1-2; len: 13; CDR3aa: ASSPGQQANYGYT
v_gene: TRBV12-3/TRBV12-4; d_gene: -; j_gene: TRBJ1-4; len: 13; CDR3aa: ASSPQGGANEKLF
v_gene: TRBV5-4; d_gene: TRBD2; j_gene: TRBJ2-2; len: 13; CDR3aa: ASSSSGGHTGELF
v_gene: TRBV4-2; d_gene: -; j_gene: TRBJ2-3; len: 13; CDR3aa: ASSNSPESTDTQY
v_gene: TRBV20-1; d_gene: TRBD2; j_gene: TRBJ2-2; len: 12; CDR3aa: SATMTSVTGELF
v_gene: TRBV7-8; d_gene: -; j_gene: TRBJ2-3; len: 16; CDR3aa: ASSSPRGAQEGTDTQY
v_gene: TRBV6-5; d_gene: -; j_gene: TRBJ2-1; len: 12; CDR3aa: ASSYKSQGPAQF
v_gene: TRBV4-1; d_gene: TRBD2; j_gene: TRBJ2-1; len: 12; CDR3aa: ASSQDLTSGGSV
v_gene: TRBV14; d_gene: -; j_gene: TRBJ1-1; len: 11; CDR3aa: ASSPDRLAEAF
v_gene: TRBV28; d_gene: TRBD2; j_gene: TRBJ2-7; len: 15; CDR3aa: ASSLLYEREGHYEQY
v_gene: TRBV20-1; d_gene: TRBD2; j_gene: TRBJ2-3; len: 13; CDR3aa: SASPRAGGPDTQY
v_gene: TRBV6-5; d_gene: -; j_gene: TRBJ1-1; len: 11; CDR3aa: ASSYAGWAEAF
v_gene: TRBV12-3/TRBV12-4; d_gene: TRBD1; j_gene: TRBJ2-3; len: 12; CDR3aa: ASNRGTGADTQY
v_gene: TRBV15; d_gene: -; j_gene: TRBJ2-3; len: 11; CDR3aa: ATRGYKGDTQY
v_gene: TRBV6-2/TRBV6-3; d_gene: -; j_gene: TRBJ1-1; len: 12; CDR3aa: ASSYFRVSTEAF
v_gene: TRBV7-6; d_gene: TRBD2; j_gene: TRBJ2-3; len: 15; CDR3aa: ASSRYPPSGRPDTQY
v_gene: TRBV9; d_gene: TRBD2; j_gene: TRBJ2-7; len: 11; CDR3aa: ASSASGSDEQY
v_gene: TRBV18; d_gene: TRBD1; j_gene: TRBJ1-4; len: 12; CDR3aa: ASSRTGPNEKLF
v_gene: TRBV6-2/TRBV6-3; d_gene: TRBD1; j_gene: TRBJ2-3; len: 10; CDR3aa: ASSLGQTTQY
v_gene: TRBV11-2; d_gene: -; j_gene: TRBJ1-4; len: 13; CDR3aa: ASSSTGATNEKLF
v_gene: TRBV7-9; d_gene: TRBD2; j_gene: TRBJ2-1; len: 10; CDR3aa: ASSLGLAGGF
v_gene: TRBV12-3/TRBV12-4; d_gene: TRBD2; j_gene: TRBJ2-5; len: 13; CDR3aa: ASSPPGLAGETQY
v_gene: TRBV7-9; d_gene: TRBD2; j_gene: TRBJ2-3; len: 12; CDR3aa: ASSAGLVPDTQY
v_gene: TRBV11-2; d_gene: TRBD2; j_gene: TRBJ2-5; len: 13; CDR3aa: ASSLLAGGLETQY
v_gene: TRBV4-3; d_gene: TRBD2; j_gene: TRBJ2-3; len: 15; CDR3aa: ASSPQVAGGPPDTQY
v_gene: TRBV28; d_gene: TRBD1; j_gene: TRBJ2-7; len: 12; CDR3aa: ASSRTGRRYEQY
v_gene: TRBV30; d_gene: -; j_gene: TRBJ2-7; len: 10; CDR3aa: AWSWDSYEQY
v_gene: TRBV12-3/TRBV12-4; d_gene: -; j_gene: TRBJ2-1; len: 11; CDR3aa: ASRISTSGEQF
v_gene: TRBV29-1; d_gene: -; j_gene: TRBJ1-2; len: 10; CDR3aa: SVNGINYGYT
v_gene: TRBV27; d_gene: TRBD2; j_gene: TRBJ2-2; len: 21; CDR3aa: ASSLRDVLAGGFGAWNTGELF
v_gene: TRBV5-1; d_gene: -; j_gene: TRBJ1-1; len: 12; CDR3aa: ASSLAPANTEAF
v_gene: TRBV12-3/TRBV12-4; d_gene: -; j_gene: TRBJ2-3; len: 13; CDR3aa: ASSLDLWGTDTQY
v_gene: TRBV11-2; d_gene: TRBD1; j_gene: TRBJ2-5; len: 13; CDR3aa: ASIASRGQRETQY
v_gene: TRBV28; d_gene: -; j_gene: TRBJ2-7; len: 14; CDR3aa: ASSPGWGHARGEQY
v_gene: TRBV6-1; d_gene: TRBD2; j_gene: TRBJ2-7; len: 11; CDR3aa: ASGSGSRYEQY